Listed below are T cell receptor beta chains from one sample, sequenced in a study of blood T cell repertoires in COVID-19. The data were produced by immunoSEQ multiplex PCR, yet TCRdb's version contains in-frame clones alone and is incomplete. The sample contains about 180,000 clones, around nine tenths of which appear only once. The specimen was peripheral blood. The receptors were gathered from a woman aged 70 to 79 with COVID-19, enrolled during active disease. Both conserved end residues are part of each CDR3. D genes are given only for firm matches. For some rows the clone size is stated as once, few or many, or as a class when expanded; others skip it.

cdr3_length,d_call,j_call,v_call,clone_size,cdr3_aa,cdr3_nt
13,TRBD1,TRBJ2-7,TRBV28,-,CAILRDRAYEQYF,TGTGCCATCCTCCGGGACAGGGCCTACGAGCAGTACTTC
15,TRBD2,TRBJ2-2,TRBV19,-,CATSKAGGFTGELFF,TGTGCCACCTCGAAAGCGGGAGGGTTTACCGGGGAGCTGTTTTTT
15,TRBD1,TRBJ1-2,TRBV28,-,CASRSRDRQNYGYTF,TGTGCCAGCAGGAGCCGGGACAGGCAAAACTATGGCTACACCTTC
15,TRBD1,TRBJ1-2,TRBV5-6,-,CASNFPSGGNYGYTF,TGTGCCAGCAACTTCCCGTCAGGGGGAAACTATGGCTACACCTTC
15,TRBD1,TRBJ2-2,TRBV5-8,-,CASSHRDRDVGELFF,TGTGCCAGCAGCCACAGGGACAGGGACGTCGGGGAGCTGTTTTTT
11,-,TRBJ2-2,TRBV6-5,-,CASRVYGELFF,TGTGCCAGCAGGGTCTACGGGGAGCTGTTTTTT
16,-,TRBJ2-6,TRBV28,-,CASSTQGSSGANVLTF,TGTGCCAGCAGTACCCAGGGCAGCTCTGGGGCCAACGTCCTGACTTTC
16,TRBD2,TRBJ2-1,TRBV4-3,once,CASSHSLAGGDNEQFF,TGCGCCAGCAGCCACTCGTTAGCGGGAGGGGACAATGAGCAGTTCTTC
17,-,TRBJ1-4,TRBV15,-,CATSRLGGINRDEKLFF,TGTGCCACCAGCAGGCTGGGAGGGATAAACAGGGATGAAAAACTGTTTTTT
18,TRBD2,TRBJ2-7,TRBV4-3,-,CASSQELAGGPYSYEQYF,TGCGCCAGCAGCCAAGAACTAGCGGGAGGACCGTACTCCTACGAGCAGTACTTC
15,-,TRBJ1-1,TRBV2,-,CASIGRGQRRAEAFF,TGTGCCAGCATCGGCAGAGGACAGCGTAGGGCTGAAGCTTTCTTT
18,-,TRBJ2-2,TRBV3-1/TRBV3-2,-,CASSQEVGGLRSPGELFF,TGTGCCAGCAGCCAAGAGGTAGGAGGACTAAGATCGCCCGGGGAGCTGTTTTTT
18,TRBD2,TRBJ2-4,TRBV19,-,CASRDSGRGGRAKNIQYF,TGTGCCAGTAGGGATAGCGGGAGAGGTGGTAGGGCCAAAAACATTCAGTACTTC
15,TRBD1,TRBJ1-1,TRBV15,-,CATSRGGQGNTEAFF,TGTGCCACCAGCAGAGGAGGACAGGGGAACACTGAAGCTTTCTTT
12,-,TRBJ2-7,TRBV12-5,-,CASGLDLFNQYF,TGTGCTAGTGGTTTGGACCTATTTAATCAGTACTTC
13,-,TRBJ2-1,TRBV25-1,-,CASSGSSYNEQFF,TGTGCCAGCAGCGGTAGCTCCTACAATGAGCAGTTCTTC
13,-,TRBJ2-7,TRBV28,-,CASTPTTTYEQYF,TGTGCCAGCACCCCGACTACTACCTACGAGCAGTACTTC
12,-,TRBJ2-5,TRBV3-1/TRBV3-2,-,CASSRTEETQYF,TGTGCCAGCAGCCGGACAGAAGAGACCCAGTACTTC
13,-,TRBJ1-1,TRBV7-3,few,CASSLAFGGEAFF,TGTGCCAGCAGCTTGGCCTTTGGCGGTGAAGCTTTCTTT
16,TRBD1,TRBJ2-3,TRBV6-5,-,CASSYWGQGSTDTQYF,TGTGCCAGCAGTTACTGGGGACAGGGGAGCACAGATACGCAGTATTTT
15,-,TRBJ2-5,TRBV24-1,-,CATSDYPGARETQYF,TGTGCCACCAGTGATTATCCAGGGGCGCGAGAGACCCAGTACTTC
14,-,TRBJ2-7,TRBV18,once,CASSSLAPEGEQYF,TGTGCCAGCTCATCCTTAGCCCCGGAGGGGGAGCAGTACTTC
15,-,TRBJ2-5,TRBV4-2,-,CASSQDGTAKETQYF,TGTGCCAGCAGCCAAGATGGGACTGCAAAAGAGACCCAGTACTTC
14,-,TRBJ1-1,TRBV19,-,CASSAGSTNTEAFF,TGTGCCAGTAGTGCGGGGTCTACAAACACTGAAGCTTTCTTT
12,-,TRBJ1-4,TRBV23-1,-,CAEGVRGEKLFF,TGCGCCGAAGGGGTTAGAGGTGAAAAACTGTTTTTT
14,-,TRBJ1-4,TRBV7-6,-,CASSPWTQQEKLFF,TGTGCCAGCAGCCCGTGGACTCAACAAGAAAAACTGTTTTTT
16,TRBD2,TRBJ2-2,TRBV3-1/TRBV3-2,-,CASSQTRLAGTGELFF,TGTGCCAGCAGCCAGACTCGACTAGCGGGAACCGGGGAGCTGTTTTTT
15,TRBD1,TRBJ1-1,TRBV19,-,CATYSYRGMNTEAFF,TGTGCCACTTACTCTTACAGGGGAATGAACACTGAAGCTTTCTTT
14,TRBD1,TRBJ2-3,TRBV24-1,-,CATKSGQGTDTQYF,TGTGCCACCAAGTCCGGACAGGGCACAGATACGCAGTATTTT
15,-,TRBJ1-3,TRBV7-9,-,CASSPSGTSGNTIYF,TGTGCCAGCAGCCCGTCAGGGACATCTGGAAACACCATATATTTT
20,-,TRBJ1-3,TRBV2,-,CASSEGKGRGPWGSGNTIYF,TGTGCCAGCAGTGAAGGTAAGGGCAGGGGCCCGTGGGGCTCTGGAAACACCATATATTTT